This TCR beta chain is from a study of response to subunit inactivated influenza vaccine (dated by TCRdb to 2017 to 2018). In terms of the full investigation: The study used deep quantitative T cell receptor repertoire profiling to track responses to a trivalent subunit inactivated influenza vaccine.

From the cysteine through the phenylalanine, the CDR3 covers 15 amino acids. The kept DNA is CDR3 alone, 45 bases in frame from the first base. The germline V gene (reference sequence) yields DFQATT for CDR1 and SNEGSKA for CDR2. V is pared back by 0 bases and J by 0 bases, with 8 bases lying between the germline termini. With respect to this clonotype: Its recognized antigen is unknown. No much larger clone is present one base from it, and per-base qualities are unavailable.

Libraries were made using RT-PCR. TCRdb records Illumina HiSeq 2500 as the sequencer. TCRdb itself trimmed the public reads at Q25 with fastp, ran MiXCR and retained productive beta chains. Each CDR3 protein gets just one entry, which takes the most common genes and DNA from the rows behind it. The sample data list approximately 490,000 distinct CDR3 sequences, and about 7.2% of these were observed just once. The top ten clones comprise around 13% of the sample. Overall study outcomes, separate from this receptor: According to the authors, only a limited number of new T cells may be recruited by each seasonal influenza vaccination.

The input for sequencing was PBMCs from blood, taken about 23 months after vaccination. The TCR originated in a man aged 50 to 75 who received an inactivated influenza vaccine. Donor details come from another sample of the same person, matched by shared clones. The rearranged chain carries TRBV20-1 and TRBJ2-2, with the D gene call left open. The DNA is TGCAGTGCTAGAGATCCGATGGCGAACACCGGGGAGCTGTTTTTT. Its coded protein is CSARDPMANTGELFF.